A selection of T cell receptor beta chains follows, all from one sample in a study of CD8 T cells in ankylosing spondylitis. TCRdb recomputed calls from the 5' RACE reads with MiXCR, one row per CDR3 protein. The profile shows 200,000 to 250,000 distinct CDR3 sequences, about 10% of them singletons. The sequencing input was blood, either unsorted or a sorted T cell fraction (not recorded which). These receptors were taken from a male donor with ankylosing spondylitis or in good health (not recorded which). CDR3s include the opening cysteine and the closing phenylalanine or tryptophan. A D gene is named only where the DNA matches it firmly. Rows give clone size only sometimes, using once, few, many, or a class for an expanded clone.

J gene	V gene	D gene	clone size	CDR3 protein	CDR3 DNA
TRBJ2-5	TRBV7-6	-	-	CASRSGAGETQYF	TGTGCCAGCAGGTCTGGTGCAGGGGAGACCCAGTACTTC
TRBJ2-1	TRBV6-1	TRBD2	few	CASTYSAGGPGNEQFF	TGTGCCAGCACCTATAGCGCGGGGGGGCCGGGAAATGAGCAGTTCTTC
TRBJ2-7	TRBV5-1	-	many	CASSLSEVSGRLEQYF	TGCGCCAGCAGCTTGTCTGAGGTTAGTGGTCGTCTCGAGCAGTACTTC
TRBJ2-3	TRBV5-1	TRBD2	many	CASSLGSGGALADTQYF	TGCGCCAGCAGCTTGGGGAGCGGGGGGGCCTTGGCAGATACGCAGTATTTT
TRBJ2-7	TRBV9	-	many	CASSVAWGLNEQYF	TGTGCCAGCAGCGTAGCTTGGGGCCTGAACGAGCAGTACTTC
TRBJ2-3	TRBV20-1	TRBD1	many	CSAARDREADTQYF	TGCAGTGCTGCCAGGGACAGGGAGGCAGATACGCAGTATTTT
TRBJ2-5	TRBV14	-	-	CASSQEGWETQHF	TGTGCCAGCAGCCAAGAGGGATGGGAGACCCAGCACTTC
TRBJ2-7	TRBV3-1	TRBD2	many	CASSPGLAEYEQYF	TGTGCCAGCAGCCCGGGACTAGCGGAGTACGAGCAGTACTTC
TRBJ1-5	TRBV20-1	-	many	CSARVGGFNSNQPQHF	TGCAGTGCTAGAGTAGGGGGATTTAATAGCAATCAGCCCCAGCATTTT
TRBJ2-1	TRBV12-3/TRBV12-4	TRBD2	many	CASLGTSGFNEQFF	TGTGCCAGCCTAGGGACTAGCGGATTCAATGAGCAGTTCTTC
TRBJ1-1	TRBV5-1	-	many	CASSPQENTEAFF	TGCGCCAGCAGCCCCCAGGAAAACACTGAAGCTTTCTTT
TRBJ2-2	TRBV12-5	TRBD2	few	CASGLPSGGSNTGELFF	TGTGCTAGTGGCCTACCTTCGGGAGGGTCGAACACCGGGGAGCTGTTTTTT
TRBJ1-2	TRBV7-9	-	-	CASSLVGPHYGYTF	TGTGCCAGCAGCTTAGTAGGGCCTCACTATGGCTACACCTTC
TRBJ1-1	TRBV5-6	TRBD1	many	CASRIGQGANTEAFF	TGTGCCAGCAGAATCGGACAGGGGGCGAACACTGAAGCTTTCTTT
TRBJ2-2	TRBV11-2	-	few	CASSPNSDPGTGELFF	TGTGCCAGCAGCCCAAACTCCGACCCGGGCACCGGGGAGCTGTTTTTT
TRBJ2-1	TRBV5-1	-	many	CASSLSRSASYNEQFF	TGCGCCAGCAGCTTGAGTCGGTCGGCCTCCTACAATGAGCAGTTCTTC
TRBJ2-1	TRBV5-1	-	many	CASSSRQGPISYNEQFF	TGCGCCAGCAGCTCCCGGCAGGGGCCGATCTCCTACAATGAGCAGTTCTTC
TRBJ2-1	TRBV7-9	-	few	CASSLAFEREQFF	TGTGCCAGCAGCTTAGCGTTCGAGCGCGAGCAGTTCTTC
TRBJ1-6	TRBV20-1	-	few	CSAVGTGFSPLHF	TGCAGTGCCGTCGGCACAGGGTTCTCACCCCTCCACTTT
TRBJ2-7	TRBV5-1	-	many	CASAARVWVYEQYF	TGCGCCAGCGCAGCCAGAGTCTGGGTCTACGAGCAGTACTTC
TRBJ1-2	TRBV11-2	-	many	CASVPSGVHGYTF	TGTGCCAGCGTTCCCTCAGGGGTTCACGGCTACACCTTC
TRBJ1-3	TRBV7-9	-	few	CASSRTGDVHSGNTIYF	TGTGCCAGCAGCCGAACCGGGGACGTCCATTCCGGAAACACCATATATTTT
TRBJ2-1	TRBV5-1	TRBD2	many	CASSSERGFNENEQFF	TGCGCCAGCAGCTCCGAGCGGGGTTTTAATGAGAATGAGCAGTTCTTC
TRBJ2-1	TRBV7-4	-	-	CATCGLTLSTESSYNEQFF	TGTGCCACCTGCGGGCTGACCCTCTCGACTGAGAGCTCCTACAATGAGCAGTTCTTC
TRBJ2-1	TRBV27	-	many	CASSMSSSYNEQFF	TGTGCCAGCTCGATGTCCAGCTCCTACAATGAGCAGTTCTTC
TRBJ2-2	TRBV28	-	few	CATNPGSSTGELFF	TGTGCCACCAACCCAGGGAGTTCCACCGGGGAGCTGTTTTTT
TRBJ2-7	TRBV28	TRBD1	few	CASSTRTGGRVSYEQYF	TGTGCCAGCTCAACAAGGACAGGGGGGCGAGTTTCCTACGAGCAGTACTTC
TRBJ2-4	TRBV7-2	-	many	CASSLELGSIGNIQYF	TGTGCCAGCAGCTTAGAGTTGGGCAGTATAGGAAACATTCAGTACTTC
TRBJ1-1	TRBV11-3	-	-	CASSLDSDTEAFF	TGTGCCAGCAGCTTAGACTCAGACACTGAAGCTTTCTTT
TRBJ2-1	TRBV5-1	-	-	CASSSGAGDPYNEQFF	TGCGCCAGCAGCTCGGGGGCAGGGGACCCCTACAATGAGCAGTTCTTC
TRBJ1-1	TRBV20-1	-	many	CSARWTPRLNSEAFF	TGCAGTGCTAGATGGACACCGCGCCTCAACTCTGAAGCTTTCTTT
TRBJ2-3	TRBV6-6	-	many	CASSYLSDTQYF	TGTGCCAGCAGTTATTTGTCAGATACGCAGTATTTT
TRBJ2-1	TRBV7-2	-	many	CASSWRSYNEQFF	TGTGCCAGCAGCTGGCGCTCCTACAATGAGCAGTTCTTC
TRBJ2-3	TRBV5-1	TRBD2	-	CASSLVAGNTDTQYF	TGCGCCAGCAGCCTTGTAGCGGGAAACACAGATACGCAGTATTTT
TRBJ2-1	TRBV28	-	-	CASSFDRVDNEQFF	TGTGCCAGCAGTTTCGACAGAGTCGACAATGAGCAGTTCTTC
TRBJ1-6	TRBV12-3/TRBV12-4	-	many	CASSFRRSSSYNSPLHF	TGTGCCAGCAGTTTCCGGCGATCAAGCTCCTATAATTCACCCCTCCACTTT
TRBJ2-3	TRBV5-1	TRBD1	many	CASSSGANRGGADTQYF	TGCGCCAGCAGCTCGGGCGCGAACAGGGGCGGTGCAGATACGCAGTATTTT
TRBJ1-5	TRBV7-2	TRBD1	many	CASSLGGQGHQPQHF	TGTGCCAGCAGCTTAGGGGGACAGGGCCATCAGCCCCAGCATTTT
TRBJ2-1	TRBV29-1	TRBD1	many	CSVTGTDSSYNEQFF	TGCAGCGTTACCGGGACAGATAGCTCCTACAATGAGCAGTTCTTC
TRBJ2-1	TRBV3-1	TRBD1	many	CASSPNRGNEQFF	TGTGCCAGCAGCCCCAACAGGGGCAATGAGCAGTTCTTC
TRBJ2-1	TRBV5-1	TRBD2	many	CASSFGASGRGEQFF	TGCGCCAGCAGCTTTGGGGCTAGCGGGAGGGGTGAGCAGTTCTTC
TRBJ2-3	TRBV6-1	TRBD2	many	CATGLAGADTQYF	TGTGCCACCGGACTAGCGGGGGCAGATACGCAGTATTTT
TRBJ2-5	TRBV12-3/TRBV12-4	TRBD2	-	CASSLAGGSQETQYF	TGTGCCAGCAGTTTGGCGGGAGGATCTCAAGAGACCCAGTACTTC
TRBJ2-1	TRBV12-3/TRBV12-4	-	-	CTSSSSGGYNEQFF	TGTACCAGCAGTTCCTCGGGCGGCTACAATGAGCAGTTCTTC
TRBJ2-3	TRBV20-1	-	-	CSARDRRDPTDTQYF	TGCAGTGCTAGAGATAGGCGGGACCCCACAGATACGCAGTATTTT
TRBJ2-7	TRBV3-1	TRBD2	-	CASSQEGGTESYEQYF	TGTGCCAGCAGCCAAGAGGGGGGGACGGAATCCTACGAGCAGTACTTC
TRBJ2-2	TRBV6-1	-	-	CASYRLDRSGELFF	TGTGCCAGCTATCGACTAGATCGGTCCGGGGAGCTGTTTTTT
TRBJ1-4	TRBV27	-	-	CASRHPGAVEKLFF	TGTGCCAGCAGACATCCCGGGGCCGTGGAAAAACTGTTTTTT
TRBJ1-1	TRBV7-6	-	many	CASSSGRGATEAFF	TGTGCCAGCAGCTCGGGCAGAGGGGCTACTGAAGCTTTCTTT
TRBJ2-1	TRBV24-1	TRBD2	many	CATSDKHDYAGELREQFF	TGTGCCACCAGTGATAAACATGACTATGCGGGAGAACTCAGAGAGCAGTTCTTC
TRBJ2-3	TRBV11-3	-	-	CASSGGLQFTDTQYF	TGTGCCAGCAGCGGGGGCCTCCAGTTCACAGATACGCAGTATTTT
TRBJ2-1	TRBV6-1	-	many	CASSLLGLDNEQFF	TGTGCCAGCTCGTTATTGGGCCTAGACAATGAGCAGTTCTTC
TRBJ2-7	TRBV20-1	-	many	CSAREPGVALEQYF	TGCAGTGCGAGGGAGCCGGGGGTTGCACTCGAGCAGTACTTC
TRBJ1-1	TRBV20-1	-	many	CSASGSGTEAFF	TGCAGTGCCTCCGGGTCTGGAACTGAAGCTTTCTTT
TRBJ2-1	TRBV7-3	TRBD2	few	CASTSRTSGGADYNEQFF	TGTGCCAGCACGTCTCGGACTAGCGGGGGGGCAGACTACAATGAGCAGTTCTTC
TRBJ2-3	TRBV5-1	-	many	CASNPSYSGGTDTQYF	TGCGCCAGCAACCCCTCTTATTCAGGGGGCACAGATACGCAGTATTTT
TRBJ2-2	TRBV25-1	-	few	CASTASVDTGELFF	TGTGCCAGCACCGCTAGCGTCGACACCGGGGAGCTGTTTTTT